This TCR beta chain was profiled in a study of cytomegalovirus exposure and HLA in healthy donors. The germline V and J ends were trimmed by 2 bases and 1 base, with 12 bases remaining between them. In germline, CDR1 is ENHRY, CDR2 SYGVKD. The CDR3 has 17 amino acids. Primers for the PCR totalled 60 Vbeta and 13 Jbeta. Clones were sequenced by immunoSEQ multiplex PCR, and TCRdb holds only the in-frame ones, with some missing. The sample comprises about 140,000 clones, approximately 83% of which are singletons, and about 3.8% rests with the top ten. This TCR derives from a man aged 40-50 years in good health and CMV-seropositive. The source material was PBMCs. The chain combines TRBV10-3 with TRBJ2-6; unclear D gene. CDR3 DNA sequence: TGTGCCATCAGTGAGATGCCAGGAACATCTGGGGCCAACGTCCTGACTTTC. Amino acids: CAISEMPGTSGANVLTF.